The 5 T cell receptor beta chains below were found in one sample sequenced in a study of blood T cell repertoires in COVID-19. This table comes from immunoSEQ multiplex PCR, and its TCRdb copy is limited to in-frame clones, with some not included. The data show around 400,000 clones, around 83% seen once. Sequencing used PBMCs or T cells enriched from blood (not recorded which). The receptors here all came from a woman in her forties or fifties who had recovered from COVID-19.

Details on this clone: Other DNA sequences from this sample encode an identical CDR3 as well. The J gene is TRBJ1-1, the V gene TRBV5-4, with D perhaps matching TRBD1 (5 bases). This CDR3 comprises 14 residues. Germline CDR1 SGHNT, CDR2 YYREEE (reference sequence). Trimming left V 0 bases short and J 1 base short, with 7 bases between. CDR3: CASSLGRGNTEAFF. The CDR3 region has the DNA TGTGCCAGCAGCTTGGGGAGGGGGAACACTGAAGCTTTCTTT.

This sequence joins TRBV6-6 and TRBJ2-5; 7 bases are shared with TRBD1. V shed 5 bases, J shed 4 bases, and the junction held 13 bases outside the gene matches. The CDR3 is 16 residues long. CDR1 is MNHNY and CDR2 is SVGAGI in the germline V gene (reference sequence). In DNA, the CDR3 is TGTGCCAGCAGTAAAGAACTGCCGGCAGGGGGAGAGACCCAGTACTTC. Protein: CASSKELPAGGETQYF.

Notes on this clone: This sample also contains other DNA sequences that code for the same CDR3. The chain carries TRBV9 and TRBJ2-1; D is uncertain. Germline values: CDR1 SGDLS, CDR2 YYNGEE. There are 15 residues in the CDR3. V was pared by 0 bases and J by 0 bases, with 7 bases between. CDR3 in amino acids: CASSVGLVSYNEQFF. Written as DNA, the CDR3 is TGTGCCAGCAGCGTAGGGCTGGTCTCCTACAATGAGCAGTTCTTC. Full variable domain (remainder filled in from reference TRBV9 and TRBJ2-1): DSGVTQTPKHLITATGQRVTLRCSPRSGDLSVYWYQQSLDQGLQFLIQYYNGEERAKGNILERFSAQQFPDLHSELNLSSLELGDSALYFCASSVGLVSYNEQFFGPGTRLTVL.

This rearrangement joins TRBV7-2 to TRBJ2-6, with a tentative D call TRBD1 (6 bases). The germline gives CDR1 SGHTA, CDR2 FQGNSA. Deletions cut 5 bases from V and 1 base from J, with 21 bases between. This CDR3 region has 19 residues. The CDR3 is CASSETKNRAQSGANVLTF. In nucleotides, the CDR3 is TGTGCCAGCAGCGAAACGAAAAACAGGGCCCAGTCTGGGGCCAACGTCCTGACTTTC.

This clone has only one observation. The chain is built from TRBV2 and TRBJ2-7; 8 bases match TRBD1. The germline gives CDR1 SNHLY, CDR2 FYNNEI. Trimming cost V 6 bases and J 5 bases; bases outside gene matches: 9. The length of the CDR3 is 14 residues. The CDR3 sequence: CASSLDRGRNEQYF. In nucleotides, the CDR3 is TGTGCCAGCAGCTTAGACAGGGGTCGGAACGAGCAGTACTTC.